This entry concerns a single TCR beta chain. There is no known antigen for this receptor. The input lacks base qualities; no much larger clone sits a single base away. Libraries were made using the immunoSEQ multiplex PCR assay. TCRdb provides this immuneACCESS table in a form limited to in-frame rearrangements. Some clones are lacking; in checked studies, under half of them reflect an unresolved V gene, and why the rest are absent is not known. This sample holds around 94,000 clones; 90% to 95% were observed only once. Approximately 1.5% of the sample comes from the top ten. The CDR3 runs 15 amino acids, cysteine and phenylalanine included. The kept DNA is CDR3 alone, 45 bases in frame from the first base. CDR1 and CDR2, per the germline V gene, are KGHDR and SFDVKD. The junction carries 9 bases between V and J, which are trimmed by 4 bases and 0 bases respectively. The data were obtained in a study of control samples from healthy donors and cancer patients (dated by TCRdb to 2019 to 2021).

Recombination joined TRBV24-1 with TRBJ2-1; the D gene identity is not certain. The source material was blood. The receptor comes from a woman in her twenties or thirties in good health. The DNA is TGTGCCACCAGTGACCGTAGGAGCTCCTACAATGAGCAGTTCTTC. This encodes CATSDRRSSYNEQFF.